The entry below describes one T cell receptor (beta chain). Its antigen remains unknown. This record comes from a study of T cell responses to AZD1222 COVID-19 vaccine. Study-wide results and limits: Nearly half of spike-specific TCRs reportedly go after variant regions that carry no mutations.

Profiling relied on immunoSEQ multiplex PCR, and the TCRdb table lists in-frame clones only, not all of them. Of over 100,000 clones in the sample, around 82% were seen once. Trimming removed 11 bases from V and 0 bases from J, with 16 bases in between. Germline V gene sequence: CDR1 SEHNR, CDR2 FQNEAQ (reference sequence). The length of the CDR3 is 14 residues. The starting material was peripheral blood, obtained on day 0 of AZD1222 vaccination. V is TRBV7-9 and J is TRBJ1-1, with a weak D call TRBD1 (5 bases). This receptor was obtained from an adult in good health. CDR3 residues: CAVGANYMNTEAFF. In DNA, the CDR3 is TGTGCCGTCGGGGCCAATTACATGAACACTGAAGCTTTCTTT.